The sequence of this T cell receptor (beta chain) was determined in a study of cytomegalovirus exposure and HLA in healthy donors. Study-level points and caveats: An analysis done earlier found most TCR beta V segments productive about 90% or about 30% of the time. Sequence variants that were highly shared formed a cluster that was likely a sequencing artifact. Published work reported that the classifier diagnosed cytomegalovirus status with high specificity and sensitivity.

60 Vbeta and 13 Jbeta primers were used in PCR. The repertoire was sequenced with immunoSEQ multiplex PCR; TCRdb's copy has only in-frame clones and lacks some. Of about 130,000 clones detected, 65% to 75% appear once; the ten largest clones hold 6.6%. J was trimmed by 11 bases and V by 8 bases; bases with no gene match: 14. Germline V CDR1 and CDR2: WNHNN, SYGVQD (reference sequence). The CDR3 is 13 residues long. For this clone: Its antigen is still unknown.

The source of this sequence is a man between 40 and 49 years old in good health and CMV-seropositive. The sequenced sample was PBMCs. This chain connects TRBV10-1 to TRBJ1-1; TRBD1 matches at 7 bases. The CDR3 nucleotides read TGCGCCAGCCGTCTGGGACAGCCGAGACGGGCTTTCTTT. Translation gives CASRLGQPRRAFF.